This TCR beta chain was captured by sequencing in a study of T cell responses to AZD1222 COVID-19 vaccine. Study results and limitations: The sample set comprised mostly white British donors with more females, and clonal diversity was possibly underestimated.

TCRdb's table, derived via immunoSEQ multiplex PCR, lists solely in-frame clones and lacks some. This repertoire shows 200,000 or so clones, more than 75% found once; its top ten account for about 3%. Turning to this clone: Its antigen is currently unknown.

Germline V gene sequence: CDR1 SGHDN, CDR2 FVKESK. The CDR3 is made up of 17 amino acids. The ends were cut back, 4 bases at V and 0 bases at J, with 16 bases in the middle. This chain connects TRBV14 to TRBJ1-3, with a possible D match to TRBD1 (6 bases). Sequencing was performed on peripheral blood, taken on day 0 of MenACWY control vaccination. The TCR comes from an adult in good health. Here the CDR3 DNA reads TGTGCCAGCAGCCCCCGGGGGGGGCCAAGCTCTGGAAACACCATATATTTT. Residues: CASSPRGGPSSGNTIYF.